A single T cell receptor beta chain is shown here with its context. No antigen is known for it. The data belong to a study of early stage breast cancer tumors. Overall study context: Samples were sequenced at about 9.7-fold average coverage. The study's findings and limits: Tumors had approximately 2.5-fold higher T cell density and higher clonality than adjacent normal breast tissue. Chain pairing and CD4, CD8 or FOXP3 expression were not captured.

Blood replicates held 0.5 ug DNA, tumor or normal breast approximately 1.5 ug, two each. Produced via immunoSEQ multiplex PCR; TCRdb's table is partial and in-frame only. The table lists some 32,000 clones, roughly four fifths of them singletons. V shed 3 bases and J shed 4 bases, with 9 bases lying between them. This CDR3 spans 13 amino acids. Germline V gene data show CDR1 as SGHTA and CDR2 as FQGTGA. The sample comprised breast tumor tissue. This receptor was identified in a person aged 25 to 40 with breast cancer. This chain uses TRBV7-3 with TRBJ2-5, with D perhaps matching TRBD2 (6 bases). CDR3 bases: TGTGCCAGCAGCTTCAGAGCGGGAGAGACCCAGTACTTC. It specifies CASSFRAGETQYF.